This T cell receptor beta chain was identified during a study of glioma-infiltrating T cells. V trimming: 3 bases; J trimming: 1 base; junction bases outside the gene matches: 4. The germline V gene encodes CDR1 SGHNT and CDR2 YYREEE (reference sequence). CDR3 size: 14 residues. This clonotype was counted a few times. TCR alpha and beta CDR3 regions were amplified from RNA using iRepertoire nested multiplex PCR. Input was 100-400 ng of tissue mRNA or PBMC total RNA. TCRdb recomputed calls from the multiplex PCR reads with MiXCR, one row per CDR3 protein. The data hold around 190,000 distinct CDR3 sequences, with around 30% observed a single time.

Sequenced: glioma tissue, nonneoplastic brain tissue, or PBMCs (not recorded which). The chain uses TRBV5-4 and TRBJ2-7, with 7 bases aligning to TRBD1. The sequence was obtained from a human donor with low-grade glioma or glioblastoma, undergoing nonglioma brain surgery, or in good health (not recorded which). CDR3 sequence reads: CASSYGTASYEQYF. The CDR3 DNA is TGTGCCAGCAGCTATGGGACAGCTTCCTACGAGCAGTACTTC.